This is a list of T cell receptor beta chains from one sample in a study of identical twins. TCRdb re-called the 5' RACE reads through MiXCR, storing one row per CDR3 protein. The sample gives 450,000 or so distinct CDR3 sequences, 14% of which show up once; approximately 0.52% is in the top ten. The same data also went into a second study, on yellow fever vaccine responses in identical twins.

The sample taken for sequencing was CD4+ T cells sorted from blood. Receptors originate from a woman in her late teens or twenties in good health. The CDR3 runs from the conserved cysteine through the conserved F or W. The D gene is left open where the match is weak. Clone size is not always given. Where it is, it says once, few, many or a class for expanded clones.

d_call	j_call	v_call	clone_size	cdr3_nt	cdr3_aa
NA	TRBJ1-1	TRBV29-1	NA	TGCAGCGTTGGACACGAAGCTTTCTTT	CSVGHEAFF
NA	TRBJ2-1	TRBV5-5	NA	TGTGCCAGCAGCTTGACCGGTGGGGGGAACAATGAGCAGTTCTTC	CASSLTGGGNNEQFF
NA	TRBJ2-1	TRBV28	few	TGTGCCAGCAGTCCGCGTGGGCGGCCCTACAATGAGCAGTTCTTC	CASSPRGRPYNEQFF
NA	TRBJ2-7	TRBV20-1	NA	TGCAGTGCTAGAGATTCCGGGGTGGGGACCTACTACGAGCAGTACTTC	CSARDSGVGTYYEQYF
TRBD2	TRBJ2-5	TRBV20-1	few	TGCAGTGCTACACCTAGCGGGAACATACAAGAGACCCAGTACTTC	CSATPSGNIQETQYF
NA	TRBJ2-7	TRBV5-5	few	TGTGCCAGCAGCGCCTTACTACGGACAGTCTACGAGCAGTACTTC	CASSALLRTVYEQYF
NA	TRBJ2-3	TRBV28	few	TGTGCCAGCAGTTTATCCCAGGTTGGCGCAGATACGCAGTATTTT	CASSLSQVGADTQYF
NA	TRBJ2-2	TRBV7-7	few	TGTGCTAGCAGCGCGCGCTACAGGGAAACCGGGGAGCTGTTTTTT	CASSARYRETGELFF
NA	TRBJ2-3	TRBV7-9	few	TGTGCCAGCAGCTTCGGGACCCCTGGCCGAGATACGCAGTATTTT	CASSFGTPGRDTQYF
TRBD1	TRBJ2-2	TRBV12-5	NA	TGTGCTAGTGCCAAAGGACAGGGGGACACCGGGGAGCTGTTTTTT	CASAKGQGDTGELFF
TRBD2	TRBJ2-1	TRBV12-3/TRBV12-4	few	TGTGCCAGCACTCATTCCGGACTAGCGGGAGGTCCCGCCTACAATGAGCAGTTCTTC	CASTHSGLAGGPAYNEQFF
TRBD1	TRBJ2-3	TRBV11-2	NA	TGTGCCAGCAGCTTTGGGACAGGGGGCCGAGGGGGGAGGGCCCCTACGCAGTATTTT	CASSFGTGGRGGRAPTQYF
TRBD1	TRBJ1-4	TRBV10-3	few	TGTGCCATCAGTGGGACAGGGGGTGAAAAACTGTTTTTT	CAISGTGGEKLFF
NA	TRBJ2-5	TRBV25-1	few	TGTGCCAGCAGTGGGGGGTGGGAGACCCAGTACTTC	CASSGGWETQYF
NA	TRBJ2-2	TRBV5-1	many	TGCGCCAGCAGCTTACGGTCCACCGGGGAGCTGTTTTTT	CASSLRSTGELFF
NA	TRBJ1-4	TRBV7-2	many	TGTGCCAGCAGATGGAAAGGCGGGCCCGGCGAAAAACTGTTTTTT	CASRWKGGPGEKLFF
TRBD2	TRBJ2-3	TRBV14	few	TGTGCCAGCAGCCAAGGCAGCGGGGGGCGGGCAGATACGCAGTATTTT	CASSQGSGGRADTQYF
TRBD1	TRBJ1-1	TRBV5-1	NA	TGCGCCAGCAGCTTGGCCGACAGGGTTGTCACTGAAGCTTTCTTT	CASSLADRVVTEAFF
NA	TRBJ2-7	TRBV27	NA	TGTGCCAGCAGATCACTTGGTGAGAGCTACGAGCAGTACTTC	CASRSLGESYEQYF
TRBD1	TRBJ2-7	TRBV7-8	few	TGTGCCAGCAGCTTCGACAGGGGGTACGAGCAGTACTTC	CASSFDRGYEQYF
TRBD2	TRBJ2-7	TRBV11-2	NA	TGTGCCAGCAGCCCAAGAGGACTAGCGGATCTGACCTACGAGCAGTACTTC	CASSPRGLADLTYEQYF
NA	TRBJ2-1	TRBV3-1	NA	TGTGCCAGCAGCCAACGGGGCAGTTCGAATGAGCAGTTCTTC	CASSQRGSSNEQFF
NA	TRBJ1-5	TRBV7-9	NA	TGTGCCAGCAGCTTAGCAACAGGGCCCAATCAGCCCCAGCATTTT	CASSLATGPNQPQHF
TRBD1	TRBJ2-4	TRBV20-1	NA	TGCAGTGCCTTGGGACAGCTAGCCAAAAACATTCAGTACTTC	CSALGQLAKNIQYF